This note documents a single TCR beta chain sequence. The data originate from a study of blood T cells in healthy people across ages. Study information: The template switching approach captured approximately one barcoded beta molecule for every two T cells.

PCR was performed a second time for roughly 7 to 12 cycles using a sample-barcoded 5' primer and a J-beta primer mix. TCRdb re-called the 5' RACE reads through MiXCR, storing one row per CDR3 protein. The data hold under 1,000,000 distinct CDR3 sequences, with roughly 40% observed a single time. Every participating donor contributed about 10 milliliters of peripheral blood through a draw. The material sequenced was blood. This TCR derives from a man between 18 and 35 years old in good health.

The CDR3 reads CASSYSRNVLTF. DNA of the CDR3: TGTGCCAGCAGTTACAGCAGGAACGTCCTGACTTTC. The chain combines TRBV6-2 or TRBV6-3 with TRBJ2-6; D call uncertain. Looked up from germline, CDR1 is MNHEY and CDR2 is SVGEGT. The CDR3 covers 12 residues. Trimming pared 2 bases from V and 10 bases from J, leaving 6 bases between.